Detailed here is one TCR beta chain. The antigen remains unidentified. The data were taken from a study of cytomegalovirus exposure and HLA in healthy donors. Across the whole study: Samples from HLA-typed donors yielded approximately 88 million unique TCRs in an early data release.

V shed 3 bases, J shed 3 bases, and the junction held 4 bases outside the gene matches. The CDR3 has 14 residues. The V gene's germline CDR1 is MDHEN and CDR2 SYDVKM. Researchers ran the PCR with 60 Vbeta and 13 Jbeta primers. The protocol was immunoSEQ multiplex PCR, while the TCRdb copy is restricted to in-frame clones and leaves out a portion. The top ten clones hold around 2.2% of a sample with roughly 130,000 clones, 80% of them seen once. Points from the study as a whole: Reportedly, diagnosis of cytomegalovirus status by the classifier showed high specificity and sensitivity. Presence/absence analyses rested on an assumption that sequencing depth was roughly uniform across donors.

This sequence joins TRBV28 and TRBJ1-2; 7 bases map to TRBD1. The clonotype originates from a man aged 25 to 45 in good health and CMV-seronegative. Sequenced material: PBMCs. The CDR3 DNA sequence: TGTGCCAGCAGTTTTGGGCAGGGGGACTATGGCTACACCTTC. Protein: CASSFGQGDYGYTF.